These 16 T cell receptor beta chains were sequenced from one sample in a study of blood T cell repertoires in COVID-19 (dated by TCRdb to the early 2020s). The receptor library was made with the immunoSEQ multiplex PCR assay. TCRdb carries this immuneACCESS record with in-frame sequences only. Its versions omit some clonotypes, under half of them owing to an unresolved V gene in the studies checked, with the rest unexplained. Here the sample has some 380,000 clones; about 89% occur a single time. The ten largest clones add up to roughly 1.4% of the sample. Sequencing was carried out using PBMCs or T cells enriched from blood (not recorded which). These receptors all stem from a man aged 30 to 39 who had recovered from COVID-19.

This clone was detected only a few times. The chain employs TRBV5-1 and TRBJ1-1, with 7 bases lining up with TRBD1. After removal of 2 bases from V and 6 bases from J, the junction contained 1 base not matched to a gene. The germline CDR1 and CDR2 sequences are SGHRS and YFSETQ. The CDR3 loop spans 12 amino acids. CDR3 sequence reads: CASSLQGSEAFF. The CDR3 DNA sequence: TGCGCCAGCAGCTTACAGGGGTCTGAAGCTTTCTTT.

The rearrangement joins TRBV24-1 to TRBJ2-2; no reliable D call. Germline V gene sequence: CDR1 KGHDR, CDR2 SFDVKD. Trimming stripped 10 bases from V and 7 bases from J, with 9 bases between. CDR3 length: 11 amino acids. The CDR3 coding sequence is TGTGCCACAAGTTCGTTCGGGGAGCTGTTTTTT. This sequence encodes CATSSFGELFF.

The rearrangement uses TRBV12-5 and TRBJ1-2; D perhaps matches TRBD1 (5 bases). The CDR3 loop spans 14 amino acids. Trimming took 1 base from V and 7 from J, leaving 13 bases between them. Germline assignment: CDR1 LGHNT and CDR2 FRNRAP. The CDR3 is CASGLGGTALGYTF. In DNA, the CDR3 is TGTGCTAGTGGTTTGGGCGGGACCGCTCTTGGCTACACCTTC. The variable domain in full, with the rest retrieved from reference TRBV12-5 and TRBJ1-2, is DARVTQTPRHKVTEMGQEVTMRCQPILGHNTVFWYRQTMMQGLELLAYFRNRAPLDDSGMPKDRFSAEMPDATLATLKIQPSEPRDSAVYFCASGLGGTALGYTFGSGTRLTVV.

The V and J genes are TRBV7-2 and TRBJ1-4, with 7 bases lining up with TRBD1. Germline trimming cut 4 bases from V and 3 bases from J; bases unmatched to any gene: 5. Germline V gene data show CDR1 as SGHTA and CDR2 as FQGNSA. The CDR3 runs 15 residues. CDR3 DNA: TGTGCCAGCAGCTCTGGCGGGACAGCTAATGAAAAACTGTTTTTT. Translation gives CASSSGGTANEKLFF.

V is TRBV24-1 and J is TRBJ2-5; D ambiguous. The CDR3 has 14 residues. V was trimmed by 4 bases and J by 4 bases, leaving 12 bases between them. From germline, CDR1 is KGHDR and CDR2 SFDVKD. The CDR3 DNA sequence: TGTGCCACCAGTGAACCACCCCCGGGAGAGACCCAGTACTTC. Encoded protein: CATSEPPPGETQYF.

The chain recombines TRBV4-2 with TRBJ2-3, with 7 bases aligning to TRBD1. Looked up from germline, CDR1 is LGHNA and CDR2 is YNFKEQ. V shed 2 bases, J shed 0 bases, and the junction held 2 bases outside the gene matches. The CDR3 is 15 residues long. The CDR3 reads CASSQRRGSTDTQYF. The DNA of the CDR3 is TGTGCCAGCAGCCAACGCAGGGGGAGCACAGATACGCAGTATTTT.

V usage is TRBV19 and J usage is TRBJ1-2, with D uncertain. CDR1 and CDR2 (germline): LNHDA, SQIVND (reference sequence). V was pared by 8 bases and J by 3 bases, with 13 bases between. The CDR3 is made up of 13 amino acids. The CDR3 here is CASQETLDYGYTF. CDR3 bases: TGTGCCAGTCAAGAGACTCTCGACTATGGCTACACCTTC.

The gene calls are TRBV10-1 and TRBJ2-5, with 7 bases identical to TRBD2. CDR3 length equals 14 residues. With V trimmed by 5 bases and J by 3 bases, 6 bases remained unmatched. Germline assignment: CDR1 WNHNN and CDR2 SYGVQD (reference sequence). DNA of the CDR3: TGCGCCAGCAGTCCCACCGGGACTAAAGAGACCCAGTACTTC. Protein product: CASSPTGTKETQYF.

This chain joins TRBV3-1 (or the pseudogene TRBV3-2) and TRBJ2-1, with 15 bases identical to TRBD2. This CDR3 contains 19 residues. Germline CDR1 reads LGHDT; CDR2 reads YNNKEL (reference sequence). The junction had 9 bases not matched to a gene; V was cut back by 0 bases and J by 6 bases. CDR3 coding DNA: TGTGCCAGCAGCCAAGATTCTGGCAGGACTAGCGGGGGGGGCAATGAGCAGTTCTTC. Protein product: CASSQDSGRTSGGGNEQFF.

In regard to this clone: Other DNA sequences in the same sample also yield this CDR3. The chain employs TRBV6-2 or TRBV6-3 and TRBJ1-4; D unclear. The V gene's germline CDR1 is MNHEY and CDR2 SVGEGT. With 0 bases removed from V and 8 bases from J, the gap between germline ends came to 4 bases. The CDR3 has 12 amino acids. CDR3 nucleotides: TGTGCCAGCAGTTACTCTGGCGAAAAACTGTTTTTT. Its translation: CASSYSGEKLFF.

This chain links TRBV27 with TRBJ1-2; maybe TRBD1 (5 bases). The germline V gene has CDR1 MNHEY and CDR2 SMNVEV (reference sequence). The CDR3 contains 14 residues. Deletions cut 6 bases from V and 4 bases from J, with 15 bases between. CDR3 protein: CASRDISGFYGYTF. The CDR3 DNA follows: TGTGCCAGCAGGGACATTAGCGGATTCTATGGCTACACCTTC.

The rearrangement joins TRBV6-1 to TRBJ2-1; 7 nucleotides line up with TRBD2. The J segment lost 3 bases and the V segment lost 1 base, leaving 15 bases of the junction unmatched. The germline V gene has CDR1 MNHNS and CDR2 SASEGT. There are 19 residues in the CDR3. The CDR3 bases are TGTGCCAGCAGTGAAGTTGGGGGTGCGGGCGCGGGGGTCTACAATGAGCAGTTCTTC. Residues: CASSEVGGAGAGVYNEQFF.

The J gene is TRBJ1-5, the V gene TRBV5-1, with D maybe TRBD1 (6 bases). Germline V gives CDR1 SGHRS, CDR2 YFSETQ. Between the trimmed V and J ends, which lost 1 base and 7 bases, there was a span of 9 bases. CDR3 size: 13 residues. CDR3 amino acids: CASSLTGLQPQHF. In DNA form, the CDR3 reads TGCGCCAGCAGCTTGACAGGGCTGCAGCCCCAGCATTTT.

This chain links TRBV12-5 with TRBJ1-1; 7 nucleotides line up with TRBD1. The CDR3 spans 13 residues. Unmatched junction bases numbered 8, after V lost 7 bases and J lost 6 bases. The germline CDR1 and CDR2 sequences are LGHNT and FRNRAP. CDR3 coding DNA: TGTGCTAGTGCCCCAGGGGGAAGAGCTGAAGCTTTCTTT. Translating gives CASAPGGRAEAFF.

The chain links TRBV9 to TRBJ2-7, with 8 positions matching TRBD1. The ends lost 1 base at V and 3 bases at J; junction bases unmatched: 3. The CDR3 covers 14 residues. The germline V gene encodes CDR1 SGDLS and CDR2 YYNGEE. The CDR3 coding sequence is TGTGCCAGCAGCGTAAGAGGACAGGGCTACGAGCAGTACTTC. Residues: CASSVRGQGYEQYF.

This chain links TRBV30 with TRBJ2-5; tentative D call: TRBD2 (6 bases). CDR3 size: 17 residues. Germline V gene sequence: CDR1 GTSNPN, CDR2 SVGIG (reference sequence). V gave up 0 bases and J gave up 0 bases, with 17 bases separating them. The CDR3 DNA follows: TGTGCCTGGAGTGTACCCAGCGGGCCCCGGTACCAAGAGACCCAGTACTTC. This gives the protein CAWSVPSGPRYQETQYF.